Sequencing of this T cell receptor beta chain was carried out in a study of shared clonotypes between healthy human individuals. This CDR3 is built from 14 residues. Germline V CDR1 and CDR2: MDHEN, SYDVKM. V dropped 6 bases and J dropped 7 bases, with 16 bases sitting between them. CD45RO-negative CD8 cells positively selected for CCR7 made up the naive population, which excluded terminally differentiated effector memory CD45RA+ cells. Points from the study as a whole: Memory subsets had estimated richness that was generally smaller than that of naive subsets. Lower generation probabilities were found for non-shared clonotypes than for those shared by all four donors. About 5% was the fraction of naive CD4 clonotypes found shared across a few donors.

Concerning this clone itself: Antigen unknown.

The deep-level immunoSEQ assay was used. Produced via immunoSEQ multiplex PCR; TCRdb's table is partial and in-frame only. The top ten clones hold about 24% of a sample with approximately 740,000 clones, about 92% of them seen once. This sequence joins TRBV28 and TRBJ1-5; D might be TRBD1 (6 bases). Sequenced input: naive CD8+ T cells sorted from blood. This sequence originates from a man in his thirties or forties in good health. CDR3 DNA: TGTGCCAGCAGGCCACAGGGAATGCGGCAGCCCCAGCATTTT. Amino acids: CASRPQGMRQPQHF.